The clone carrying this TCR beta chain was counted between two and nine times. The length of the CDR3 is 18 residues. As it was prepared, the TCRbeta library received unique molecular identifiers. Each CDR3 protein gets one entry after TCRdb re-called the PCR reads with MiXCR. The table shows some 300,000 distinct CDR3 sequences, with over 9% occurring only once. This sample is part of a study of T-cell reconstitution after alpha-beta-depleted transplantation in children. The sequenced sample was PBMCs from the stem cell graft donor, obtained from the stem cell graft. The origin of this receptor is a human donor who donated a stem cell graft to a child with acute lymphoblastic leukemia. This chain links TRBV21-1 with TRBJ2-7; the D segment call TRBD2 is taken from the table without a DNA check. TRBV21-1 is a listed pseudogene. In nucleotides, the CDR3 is TGTGCCAGCAGCAAAGGTACTCGGAGCAGGGAGGGAACCTACGAGCAGTACTTC. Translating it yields CASSKGTRSREGTYEQYF.